This T cell receptor beta chain was retrieved from a study of T cells in Graves' hyperthyroidism and ophthalmopathy. Study observations and caveats: Ophthalmopathy was identified by the model a median around 6 months ahead of onset.

The TCR beta CDR3 regions underwent amplification using RNA transcripts as the source. An initial round of RT-PCR targeting the TCR CDR3 relied on the HTBI primer set. TCRdb processed the multiplex PCR reads anew with MiXCR; each CDR3 protein has one entry. The table lists about 250,000 distinct CDR3 sequences, 20% to 25% of them singletons. For this clonotype: The antigen remains undetermined.

The V end lost 0 bases, the J end lost 4 bases, and 13 bases lay between the germline ends. Per the germline V gene, CDR1 is LNHDA and CDR2 is SQIVND (reference sequence). CDR3 length: 15 amino acids. The V gene is TRBV19, the J gene TRBJ2-7, with D unclear. Sample: blood. The sequence derives from a man aged 25 to 45 with Graves' ophthalmopathy. This CDR3 reads CASSIDLKGPYEQYF. DNA of the CDR3: TGTGCCAGTAGTATAGATTTAAAAGGCCCTTACGAGCAGTACTTC.